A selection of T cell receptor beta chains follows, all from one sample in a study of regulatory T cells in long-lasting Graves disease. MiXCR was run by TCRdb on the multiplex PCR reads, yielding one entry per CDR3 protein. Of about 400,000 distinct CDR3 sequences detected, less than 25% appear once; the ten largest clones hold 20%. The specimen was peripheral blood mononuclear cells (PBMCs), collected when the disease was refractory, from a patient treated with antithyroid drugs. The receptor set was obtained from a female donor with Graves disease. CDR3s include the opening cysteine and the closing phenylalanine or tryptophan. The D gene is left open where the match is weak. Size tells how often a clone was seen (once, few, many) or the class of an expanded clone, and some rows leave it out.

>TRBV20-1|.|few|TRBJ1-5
TGCAGTGCTAGAGATCTGCAGGCGGGCAATCAGCCCCAGCATTTT
CSARDLQAGNQPQHF
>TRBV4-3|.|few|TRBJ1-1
TGCGCCAGCAGCCAAGATAGGGGTATTGGCACTGAAGCTTTCTTT
CASSQDRGIGTEAFF
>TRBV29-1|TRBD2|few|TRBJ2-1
TGCAGCGTTGATCCGGGAGGGACCTACAATGAGCAGTTCTTC
CSVDPGGTYNEQFF
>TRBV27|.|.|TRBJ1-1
TGTGCCAGCAACCCCCTGGGGGGAACTGAAGCTTTCTTT
CASNPLGGTEAFF
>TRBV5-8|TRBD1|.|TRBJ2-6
TGTGCCAGCAGTCAGTACAGGGGGCTTGGGGCCAACGTCCTGACTTTC
CASSQYRGLGANVLTF
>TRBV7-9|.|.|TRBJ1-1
TGTGCCAGCAGCAGACAAGGGGGGAGGTGGAACACTGAAGCTTTCTTT
CASSRQGGRWNTEAFF
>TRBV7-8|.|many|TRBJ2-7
TGTGCCAGCAGCCACAAAAGGGGGGGATACGAGCAGTACTTC
CASSHKRGGYEQYF
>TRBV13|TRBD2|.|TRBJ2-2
TGTGCCAGCAACCAGCGGGACAACACCGGGGAGCTGTTTTTT
CASNQRDNTGELFF
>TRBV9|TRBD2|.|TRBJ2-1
TGTGCCAGCAGCCCCCAGTCTAGCGGGATAAGGGGTGAGCAGTTCTTC
CASSPQSSGIRGEQFF
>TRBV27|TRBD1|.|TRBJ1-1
TGTGCCAGCAGTATCTCCGGGACAGGGTATACTGAAGCTTTCTTT
CASSISGTGYTEAFF
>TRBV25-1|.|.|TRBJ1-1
TGTGCCAGCACAACACAGACTTTGAACACTGAAGCTTTCTTT
CASTTQTLNTEAFF
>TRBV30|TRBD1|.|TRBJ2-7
TGTGCCTCCCTCCCCAAGACAGGGATCTACGAGCAGTACTTC
CASLPKTGIYEQYF
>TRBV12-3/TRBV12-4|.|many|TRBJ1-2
TGTGCCAGCAGACAAGGTGTGAACTATGGCTACACCTTC
CASRQGVNYGYTF
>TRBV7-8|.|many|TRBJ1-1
TGTGCCAACAGCTTAGGACAGAACACTGAAGCTTTCTTT
CANSLGQNTEAFF
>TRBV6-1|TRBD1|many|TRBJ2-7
TGTGCCAGCAGTGACAGGGGGTCCTACGAGCAGTACTTC
CASSDRGSYEQYF
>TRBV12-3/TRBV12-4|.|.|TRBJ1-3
TGTGCCAGCAGCCGAGGACGGTTCTCTGGAAACACCATATATTTT
CASSRGRFSGNTIYF
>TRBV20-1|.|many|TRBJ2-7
TGCAGTGCTAGAGAAGAAACCCCCGCGGACTTCCGGGACGAGCAGTACTTC
CSAREETPADFRDEQYF
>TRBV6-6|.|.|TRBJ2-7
TGTGCCAGCAGTTACTCGATGAGCACAGGGAAGCTCGGGCAGTACTTC
CASSYSMSTGKLGQYF
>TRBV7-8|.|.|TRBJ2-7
TGTGCCAGCAGCTTCCACACCCCTCCTCGGGGGGCGTACGAGCAGTACTTC
CASSFHTPPRGAYEQYF
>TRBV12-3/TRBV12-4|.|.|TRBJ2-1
TGTGCCAGCAGCCCTAGTGTTCCGCAGTTCTTC
CASSPSVPQFF
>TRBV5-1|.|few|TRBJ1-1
TGCGCCAGCAGCTTGGCCGGCACAGCCTCTCAAACTTTCTTT
CASSLAGTASQTFF
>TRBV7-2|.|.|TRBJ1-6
TGTGCCAGCAGCCCCAACCGGGGGGGGGGTAATTCACCCCTCCACTTT
CASSPNRGGGNSPLHF
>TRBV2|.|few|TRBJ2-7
TGTGCCAGCCTCGGAGGGGGAGATTCCTACGAGCAGTACTTC
CASLGGGDSYEQYF
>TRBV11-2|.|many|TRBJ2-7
TGTGCCAGCAGCCTCGGCAGGGGCTCCTACGAGCAGTACTTC
CASSLGRGSYEQYF
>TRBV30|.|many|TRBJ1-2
TGTGCCTGGAAGGGGGGAACGCATGGCTACACCTTC
CAWKGGTHGYTF
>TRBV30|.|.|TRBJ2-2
TGTGCCGGAAAAGGGGTGTCGGTCCGTATAAACACCGGGGAGCTGTTTTTT
CAGKGVSVRINTGELFF
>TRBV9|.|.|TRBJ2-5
TGTGCCAGCAGCGTAGAGCCTGGCGGGATTGAGACCCAGTACTTC
CASSVEPGGIETQYF
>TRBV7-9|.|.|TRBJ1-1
TGTGCCAGCAGCTTGATATTGGGGCCGAACACTGAAGCTTTCTTT
CASSLILGPNTEAFF
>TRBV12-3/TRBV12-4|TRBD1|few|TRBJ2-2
TGTGCCAGCACCTCGGGACAGGGTATGAACACCGGGGAGCTGTTTTTT
CASTSGQGMNTGELFF
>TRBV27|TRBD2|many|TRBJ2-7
TGTGCCAGCAGGCGGACTAGCGGGACCCACGAGCAGTACTTC
CASRRTSGTHEQYF
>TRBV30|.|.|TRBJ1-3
TGTGCCTGGAGTGACTGGGGGGCTTGGAGCTCTGGAAACACCATATATTTT
CAWSDWGAWSSGNTIYF
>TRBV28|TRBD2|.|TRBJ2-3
TGTGCCAGCAGTTTTGTAGCGGGAGTTTCAGATACGCAGTATTTT
CASSFVAGVSDTQYF
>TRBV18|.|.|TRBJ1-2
TGTGCCAGCTCACCTCGGCAGTCCCTTCTGTATGGCTACACCTTC
CASSPRQSLLYGYTF
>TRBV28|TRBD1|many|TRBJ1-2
TGTGCCAGCAGTTTAGACAGGGTTTACTATGGCTACACCTTC
CASSLDRVYYGYTF
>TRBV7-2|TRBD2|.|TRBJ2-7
TGTGCCAGCAGCTTAGAAATTAGCGGGAGGGCCAACGAGCAGTACTTC
CASSLEISGRANEQYF
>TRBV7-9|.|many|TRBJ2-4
TGTGCCAGCAGCCCCCCCCGGGGAGTCCTAGCCAAAAACATTCAGTACTTC
CASSPPRGVLAKNIQYF
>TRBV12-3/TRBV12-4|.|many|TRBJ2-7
TGTGCCAGCAGTTTAGGCAGGGGGGGAATCTACGAGCAGTACTTC
CASSLGRGGIYEQYF
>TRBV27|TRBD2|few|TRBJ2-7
TGTTCCAGCAGCTGGACTAGCGGGAGAATTTACGAGCAGTACTTC
CSSSWTSGRIYEQYF
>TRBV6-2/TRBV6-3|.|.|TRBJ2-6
TGTGCCAGCAGTTACTCAGGGGCTACTGGGGCCAACGTCCTGACTTTC
CASSYSGATGANVLTF
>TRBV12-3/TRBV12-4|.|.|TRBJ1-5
TGTGCCAGCAAGCAAGGGGGTGTCAATCAGCCCCAGCATTTT
CASKQGGVNQPQHF
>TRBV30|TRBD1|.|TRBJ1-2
TGTGCCTGGAATCGACAGGGGCCCAATTATGGCTACACCTTC
CAWNRQGPNYGYTF
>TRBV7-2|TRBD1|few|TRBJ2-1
TGTGCCAGCAGCGCCCGGGACAGGGGGCGGTCTGAGCAGTTCTTC
CASSARDRGRSEQFF
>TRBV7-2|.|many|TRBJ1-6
TGTGCCAGCAGCTTAGTTCAGGGGTTCAATTCACCCCTCCACTTT
CASSLVQGFNSPLHF
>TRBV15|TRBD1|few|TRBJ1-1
TGTGCCACCAGCAGCCGGACAGGGGGGTACACTGAAGCTTTCTTT
CATSSRTGGYTEAFF
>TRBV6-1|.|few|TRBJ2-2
TGTGCCAGCGGAAGGGATTCGTTCGGGGAGCTGTTTTTT
CASGRDSFGELFF
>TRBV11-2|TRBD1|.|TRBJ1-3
TGTACCAGAGACAGGGGGGCGGACACCATATATTTT
CTRDRGADTIYF
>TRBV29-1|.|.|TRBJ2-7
TGCAGCGTTGTAGGACGGACTGACTACGAGCAGTACTTC
CSVVGRTDYEQYF
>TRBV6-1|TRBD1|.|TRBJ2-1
TGTGCCAGCAGCTCCGGGACAGGGCCCAATGAGCAGTTCTTC
CASSSGTGPNEQFF
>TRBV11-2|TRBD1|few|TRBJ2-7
TGTGCCAGCAGCTTAGATTTCGGGTTTCGGGGACAGGGGTACGAGCAGTACTTC
CASSLDFGFRGQGYEQYF
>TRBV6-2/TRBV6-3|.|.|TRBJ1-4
TGTGCCAGCAGTACGAAGGAGGAAACTAATGAAAAACTGTTTTTT
CASSTKEETNEKLFF
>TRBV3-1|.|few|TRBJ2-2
TGTGCCAGCAGCCAATTGCCGAACACCGGGGAGCTGTTTTTT
CASSQLPNTGELFF
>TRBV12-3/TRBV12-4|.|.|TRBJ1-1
TGTGCCAGCAGTCCCCGGGGAGCTGCGGCCGAAGCTTTCTTT
CASSPRGAAAEAFF
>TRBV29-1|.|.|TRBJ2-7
TGCAGCGTTGAAGGGCGGGACAAAGTCGACGAGCAGTACTTC
CSVEGRDKVDEQYF
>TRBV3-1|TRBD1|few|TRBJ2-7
TGTGCCAGCAGCCCCCTCTTGGGACAGGGGGCCATCGAGCAGTACTTC
CASSPLLGQGAIEQYF
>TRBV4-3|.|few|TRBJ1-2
TGCGCCAGCAGCCAGGGCCTTCAGGAAAACTATGGCTACACCTTC
CASSQGLQENYGYTF
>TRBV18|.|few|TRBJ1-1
TGTGCCAGCTCACCATCGAAAGGGGGGGAAACTGAAGCTTTCTTT
CASSPSKGGETEAFF
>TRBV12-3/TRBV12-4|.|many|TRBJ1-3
TGTGCCAGCAGAACATCGGCGGGAAACACCATATATTTT
CASRTSAGNTIYF
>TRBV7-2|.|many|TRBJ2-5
TGTGCCAGCAGCTCCTATTTGATGACCCAAGAGACCCAGTACTTC
CASSSYLMTQETQYF
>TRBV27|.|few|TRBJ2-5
TGTGCCAGCAGTCGCGATGGGACACCCCAAATGGGAGAGACCCAGTACTTC
CASSRDGTPQMGETQYF